These 12 T cell receptor beta chains were all obtained from the same sample, sequenced in a study of T cells in Graves' hyperthyroidism and ophthalmopathy. RNA transcripts provided the source from which TCR beta CDR3 regions were amplified. A first-round RT-PCR of the TCR CDR3 used the HTBI primer set. TCRdb fed the multiplex PCR reads into MiXCR, producing one record per CDR3 protein. The table has around 200,000 distinct CDR3 sequences, around 16% seen once. The material sequenced was blood. The source is a man in his forties with Graves' hyperthyroidism.

The V call is TRBV5-6, the J call TRBJ2-5, with D unresolved. There are 13 residues in the CDR3. Deletions cut 4 bases from V and 2 bases from J, with 9 bases between. The germline V gene has CDR1 SGHDT and CDR2 YYEEEE. The CDR3: CASSNGRQETQYF. DNA for the CDR3: TGTGCCAGCAGCAATGGACGGCAAGAGACCCAGTACTTC.

The chain joins TRBV7-8 to TRBJ1-2; D is uncertain. The CDR3 extends over 13 amino acids. CDR1 and CDR2 (germline): SGHVS, FQNEAQ. The V end was cut by 5 bases, the J end by 2 bases, with 9 bases between. This CDR3 reads CASSTLWNYGYTF. For the CDR3, the DNA is TGTGCCAGCAGCACCCTCTGGAACTATGGCTACACCTTC.

This clonotype was observed a few times. The V call is TRBV7-3, the J call TRBJ2-3, with 14 positions matching TRBD2. CDR3 length: 16 residues. J was trimmed by 7 bases and V by 5 bases; bases with no gene match: 8. Germline CDR1 SGHTA, CDR2 FQGTGA. CDR3 nucleotides: TGTGCCAGCAGCCGACTAGCGGGGGGGCCTATGCATACGCAGTATTTT. Translation: CASSRLAGGPMHTQYF.

This clonotype was seen at least ten times. The V call is TRBV6-1, the J call TRBJ2-5, with a weak D call TRBD1 (5 bases). The CDR3 covers 13 residues. V was pared by 6 bases and J by 2 bases, with 10 bases between. Looked up from germline, CDR1 is MNHNS and CDR2 is SASEGT. CDR3 residues: CASRRTRQETQYF. CDR3 DNA sequence: TGTGCCAGCAGACGGACAAGGCAAGAGACCCAGTACTTC.

The sample holds many counts of this clonotype. The chain combines TRBV9 with TRBJ1-6; D unclear. CDR3 length: 15 amino acids. V dropped 0 bases and J dropped 3 bases, with 7 bases sitting between them. CDR1 and CDR2 from the germline V gene are SGDLS and YYNGEE. CDR3 amino acids: CASSVEGNYNSPLHF. CDR3 DNA sequence: TGTGCCAGCAGCGTAGAAGGGAACTATAATTCACCCCTCCACTTT.

This clonotype was seen ten or more times. The chain is built from TRBV5-1 and TRBJ2-5, with 15 bases fitting TRBD2. Germline CDR1 is SGHRS and CDR2 is YFSETQ. The CDR3 loop spans 17 amino acids. J was trimmed by 0 bases and V by 4 bases; bases with no gene match: 4. CDR3 bases: TGCGCCAGCAGCCTCGGGACTAGCGGGGGGTACCAAGAGACCCAGTACTTC. It codes for CASSLGTSGGYQETQYF.

This clonotype has a count of ten or more. This CDR3 is CASSRILRDRRTDTQYF. The CDR3 DNA reads as TGCGCCAGCAGCCGCATTCTCCGGGACCGCCGCACAGATACGCAGTATTTT. The rearrangement uses TRBV4-3 and TRBJ2-3, with D tentatively TRBD1 or TRBD2 (5 bases each). Trimming left V 4 bases short and J 1 base short, with 18 bases between. CDR3 length: 17 amino acids. Per the germline V gene, CDR1 is LGHNA and CDR2 is YSLEER.

V is TRBV7-9 and J is TRBJ1-6, with D hard to call. Trimming took 5 bases from V and 0 from J, leaving 11 bases between them. The CDR3 is 16 amino acids. Germline CDR1 is SEHNR and CDR2 is FQNEAQ (reference sequence). CDR3 protein: CASSNSVDSYNSPLHF. The CDR3 DNA sequence: TGTGCCAGCAGCAATTCTGTAGACTCCTATAATTCACCCCTCCACTTT.

This clonotype showed up just once. Sequence at one end of the junction differs from germline and may be a read error. V and J are TRBV6-9 and TRBJ2-7; D possibly corresponds to TRBD1 (5 bases). The CDR3 loop spans 14 amino acids. Germline V lookup: CDR1 MNHGY, CDR2 SVAAGI. The CDR3 loop reads CASSEGEGAYEQYF. DNA of the CDR3: TGCGCCAGCAGTGAAGGGGAAGGGGCCTACGAGCAGTACTTC.

In this sample, this clonotype turned up many times. This chain links TRBV18 with TRBJ2-2; 8 positions agree with TRBD2. Trimming at V came to 3 bases and at J to 5 bases, leaving 5 bases not matched to a gene. CDR1 and CDR2 from the germline V gene are KGHSH and LQKENI. The CDR3 runs to 15 residues. CDR3 region: CASSPQAGATGELFF. CDR3 sequence (DNA): TGTGCCAGCTCACCTCAAGCGGGGGCAACCGGGGAGCTGTTTTTT.

The chain has TRBV11-2 and TRBJ2-7, with TRBD2 as a possible D gene (7 bases). Trimming removed 8 bases from V and 0 bases from J, with 11 bases in between. The CDR3 is made up of 13 amino acids. Germline-derived CDR1 and CDR2 are SGHAT and FQNNGV. The CDR3 nucleotides are TGTGCCAGCGGGGGGGCGGACTCCTACGAGCAGTACTTC. Amino acids: CASGGADSYEQYF.

The sample holds many counts of this clonotype. V usage is TRBV2 and J usage is TRBJ1-6, with a tentative D call TRBD1 (6 bases). The CDR3 runs 16 residues. Germline CDR1 SNHLY, CDR2 FYNNEI. The ends were cut back, 6 bases at V and 1 base at J, with 13 bases in the middle. For the CDR3, the DNA is TGTGCCAGCAGACCAACAGGGATTTCCTATAATTCACCCCTCCACTTT. It yields the protein CASRPTGISYNSPLHF.